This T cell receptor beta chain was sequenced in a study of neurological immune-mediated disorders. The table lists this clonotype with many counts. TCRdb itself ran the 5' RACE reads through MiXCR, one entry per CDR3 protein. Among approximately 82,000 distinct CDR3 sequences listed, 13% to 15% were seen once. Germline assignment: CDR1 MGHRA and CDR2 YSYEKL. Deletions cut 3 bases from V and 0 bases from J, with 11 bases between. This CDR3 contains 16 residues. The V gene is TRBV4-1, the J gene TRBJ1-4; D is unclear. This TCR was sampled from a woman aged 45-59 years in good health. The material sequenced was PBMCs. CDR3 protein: CASSQGNVPTNEKLFF. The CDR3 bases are TGCGCCAGCAGCCAGGGAAATGTTCCAACTAATGAAAAACTGTTTTTT.